Shown below are 18 T cell receptor beta chains from a single sample sequenced in a study of kidney transplant recipient with SARS-CoV-2 infection. TCRdb fed the reads into MiXCR, producing one record per CDR3 protein. The table has under 300,000 distinct CDR3 sequences, 29% seen once; the top ten hold 7% to 8%. The source material was a blood sample, sampled at baseline and on day 111 from a kidney transplant recipient. Every receptor here comes from a male patient aged 25-45 years who had COVID-19 and was a kidney transplant recipient. The graft donor may have contributed some T cells.

At least ten counts were recorded for this clonotype. This sequence joins TRBV6-6 and TRBJ1-2; D uncertain. The CDR3 sequence is 17 residues long. Germline values: CDR1 MNHNY, CDR2 SVGAGI (reference sequence). Trimming left V 5 bases short and J 4 bases short, with 23 bases between. CDR3 in amino acids: CASSQSEGGRKTYGYTF. The CDR3 DNA sequence: TGTGCCAGCAGTCAGTCCGAAGGTGGGAGAAAGACCTATGGCTACACCTTC.

This clonotype was seen only a few times. The V call is TRBV4-3, the J call TRBJ1-2; D gene uncertain. V lost 5 bases and J lost 4, with 23 bases in between. The germline gives CDR1 LGHNA, CDR2 YSLEER. The CDR3 has 17 residues. The chain's CDR3 is CASSAYKGRRKTYGYTF. DNA for the CDR3: TGCGCCAGCAGCGCATATAAAGGACGTCGAAAGACCTATGGCTACACCTTC.

This clonotype came up many times. The V call is TRBV10-1, the J call TRBJ2-2; 7 bases fit TRBD1. The CDR3 is 15 amino acids. J lost 3 bases, V lost 6 bases, and 7 bases had no gene match. Per the germline V gene, CDR1 is WNHNN and CDR2 is SYGVQD (reference sequence). The CDR3 DNA sequence: TGCGCCAGCAGGGATAAGGGACAGCACACCGGGGAGCTGTTTTTT. This encodes CASRDKGQHTGELFF.

This clonotype was found many times. The CDR3 sequence: CASSLVGRGNYGYTF. In DNA form, the CDR3 reads TGTGCCAGCAGTTTAGTCGGCAGGGGGAACTATGGCTACACCTTC. The chain links TRBV28 to TRBJ1-2, with 7 bases that match TRBD1. Germline loops: CDR1 MDHEN, CDR2 SYDVKM. The CDR3 loop spans 15 amino acids. The ends lost 2 bases at V and 2 bases at J; junction bases unmatched: 5.

This clonotype was seen more than once but under ten times. The V call is TRBV20-1, the J call TRBJ2-4, with D perhaps TRBD1 or TRBD2 (5 bases each). The germline V gene has CDR1 DFQATT and CDR2 SNEGSKA (reference sequence). Deletions cut 5 bases from V and 1 base from J, with 15 bases between. The CDR3 spans 15 residues. CDR3 sequence: CSAYTRGWAKNIQYF. CDR3 coding DNA: TGCAGTGCTTACACTAGGGGCTGGGCCAAAAACATTCAGTACTTC.

This chain joins TRBV5-6 and TRBJ2-6; D may be TRBD1 (5 bases). The CDR3 spans 18 residues. CDR1 is SGHDT, CDR2 YYEEEE, per germline. Trimming left V 4 bases short and J 2 bases short, with 19 bases between. CDR3: CASSPQGIRAPGANVLTF. As DNA, the CDR3 is TGTGCCAGCAGCCCCCAGGGCATTAGGGCTCCTGGGGCCAACGTCCTGACTTTC.

Turning to this clonotype: A much bigger clone sits one base away, suggesting this may be a read error. J is TRBJ1-6 and V is TRBV20-1; D call uncertain. The CDR3 has 15 amino acids. Germline assignment: CDR1 DFQATT and CDR2 SNEGSKA (reference sequence). Trimming removed 3 bases from V and 0 bases from J, with 9 bases in between. The CDR3 nucleotides are TGCAGTGCTAGTGTCCGGAGCTCCTATAATTCACCCCTCCACTTT. Translating it yields CSASVRSSYNSPLHF.

The table lists this clonotype with many counts. This chain joins TRBV6-6 and TRBJ1-2; D uncertain. The length of the CDR3 is 17 residues. Germline V lookup: CDR1 MNHNY, CDR2 SVGAGI (reference sequence). V was pared by 5 bases and J by 4 bases, with 23 bases between. For the CDR3, the DNA is TGTGCCAGCAGTAGGTCCCAAGGTGGGAGAAAGACCTATGGCTACACCTTC. Translating gives CASSRSQGGRKTYGYTF.

This clonotype was seen at least ten times. V and J are TRBV6-6 and TRBJ1-1; D gene ambiguous. Germline values: CDR1 MNHNY, CDR2 SVGAGI (reference sequence). This CDR3 has 12 amino acids. V was shortened by 2 bases and J by 11 bases, with 12 bases between the two germline ends. CDR3 in DNA: TGTGCCAGCAGTTACAGGGTCTACGATGCTTTCTTT. Translated: CASSYRVYDAFF.

This chain connects TRBV4-1 to TRBJ2-5; either TRBD1 or TRBD2 may fit D (5 bases each). The CDR3 runs to 14 residues. The germline V and J ends were trimmed by 2 bases and 8 bases, with 15 bases remaining between them. Germline V CDR1 and CDR2: MGHRA, YSYEKL. This chain's CDR3 is CASSQPGRRRTQYF. Here the CDR3 DNA reads TGCGCCAGCAGCCAACCGGGACGAAGGAGAACCCAGTACTTC.

In its sample, this clonotype was seen many times. J is TRBJ1-2 and V is TRBV12-3 or TRBV12-4; D unclear. This CDR3 spans 17 amino acids. Deletions cut 5 bases from V and 4 bases from J, with 23 bases between. The CDR3 is CASSTPSSFRKTYGYTF. The CDR3 DNA is TGTGCCAGCAGTACTCCCAGCAGCTTCCGAAAGACCTATGGCTACACCTTC.

V gene TRBV7-3 combines with J gene TRBJ2-5, with unresolved D. CDR3 length: 13 residues. The V gene's germline CDR1 is SGHTA and CDR2 FQGTGA. V lost 2 bases, J lost 1 base, and 5 bases lay in between. This CDR3 reads CASSLAAQETQYF. The DNA of the CDR3 is TGTGCCAGCAGCTTAGCAGCCCAAGAGACCCAGTACTTC.

Turning to this clonotype: A much larger clone differs by one base, so this may be a read error. The chain links TRBV10-3 to TRBJ2-7; 8 nucleotides line up with TRBD2. CDR1 ENHRY and CDR2 SYGVKD come from the germline V gene. The CDR3 extends over 16 amino acids. Trimming removed 11 bases from V and 5 bases from J; junction bases left unmatched: 20. The CDR3 loop is CAASARGSGSEDEQYF. CDR3 in DNA: TGTGCCGCCTCCGCCCGTGGGAGCGGGAGTGAAGACGAGCAGTACTTC.

This clonotype was seen at least ten times. CDR3 nucleotide sequence: TGCGCCAGCAGTTCCTGCAGAAGATCGCGAAAGACCTATGGCTACACCTTC. Residues: CASSSCRRSRKTYGYTF. The V and J genes are TRBV10-1 and TRBJ1-2; no clear D gene. The CDR3 contains 17 residues. Trimming stripped 5 bases from V and 4 bases from J, with 23 bases between. Germline assignment: CDR1 WNHNN and CDR2 SYGVQD (reference sequence).

Of note for this clonotype: A read error may explain this, as a much larger clone is one base away. The V call is TRBV3-1, the J call TRBJ2-5; the D is unclear. The CDR3 loop spans 17 amino acids. Looked up from germline, CDR1 is LGHDT and CDR2 is YNNKEL (reference sequence). V shed 3 bases and J shed 5 bases, with 22 bases lying between them. CDR3 nucleotide sequence: TGTGCCAGCAGCCATAGTGCTCCCATTTCTTTCTCTGAGACCCAGTACTTC. It encodes CASSHSAPISFSETQYF.

This clonotype has ten or more counts. The chain joins TRBV30 to TRBJ1-2; D gene ambiguous. V lost 4 bases to trimming and J lost 4 bases, with 22 bases between them. The CDR3 spans 16 residues. CDR1 and CDR2 (germline): GTSNPN, SVGIG (reference sequence). CDR3 residues: CAWKRKRYRKTYGYTF. CDR3 sequence (DNA): TGTGCCTGGAAGCGTAAGCGTTATAGAAAGACCTATGGCTACACCTTC.

The chain links TRBV5-1 to TRBJ1-1, with TRBD1 matching 8 bases. In germline, CDR1 is SGHRS, CDR2 YFSETQ. V shed 4 bases and J 1 base; nucleotides not matched to a gene: 6. The CDR3 has 15 amino acids. CDR3 in DNA: TGCGCCAGCAGCCGTACAGGGGGTTCGAACACTGAAGCTTTCTTT. Its protein is CASSRTGGSNTEAFF.

This clonotype was counted a few times. The genes are TRBV20-1 and TRBJ2-3, with D tentatively TRBD2 (5 bases). Germline V gene sequence: CDR1 DFQATT, CDR2 SNEGSKA (reference sequence). This CDR3 contains 12 residues. V was clipped by 3 bases and J by 8 bases, with 12 bases between them. The CDR3: CSARSTTATQYF. CDR3 in DNA: TGCAGTGCTAGGTCGACTACGGCTACGCAGTATTTT.